This T cell receptor beta chain was sequenced for a study of molecular identifiers for immune sequencing clone quantification. This CDR3 spans 13 amino acids. CDR1 is MNHEY and CDR2 is SVGAGI in the germline V gene. Between the trimmed V and J ends, which lost 6 bases and 6 bases, there was a span of 11 bases. Bulk TCR libraries used previously described methods and listed TCR primers. TCRdb analysed the PCR reads with MiXCR anew, one entry per CDR3 protein. This sample has approximately 670,000 distinct CDR3 sequences; 15% to 20% occur once, and the top ten carry roughly 0.9%. The chain recombines TRBV6-5 with TRBJ2-2; D is unresolved. The sequencing sample was made of naive CD8+ T cells from blood, with Jurkat cell RNA spiked in. This sample's subset: FACS-sorted CD8+CD4-CCR7+CD45RA+ naive T cells. The TCR comes from a human donor in good health. Some libraries in this study had Jurkat cell RNA spiked in. CDR3 coding DNA: TGTGCCAGCAGCCCCGTTCCGGCCGGGGAGCTGTTTTTT. This sequence encodes CASSPVPAGELFF.